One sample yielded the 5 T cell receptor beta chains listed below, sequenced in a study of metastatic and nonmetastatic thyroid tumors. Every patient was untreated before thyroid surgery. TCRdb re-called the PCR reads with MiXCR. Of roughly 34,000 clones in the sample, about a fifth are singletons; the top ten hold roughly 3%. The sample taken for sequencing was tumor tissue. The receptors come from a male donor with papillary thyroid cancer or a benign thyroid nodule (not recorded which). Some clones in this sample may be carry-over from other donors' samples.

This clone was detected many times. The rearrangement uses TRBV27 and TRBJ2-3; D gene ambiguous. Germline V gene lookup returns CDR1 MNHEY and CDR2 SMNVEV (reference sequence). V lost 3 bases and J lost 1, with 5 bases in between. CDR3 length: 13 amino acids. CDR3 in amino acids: CASSFGRTDTQYF. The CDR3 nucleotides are TGTGCCAGCAGTTTTGGACGCACAGATACGCAGTATTTT.

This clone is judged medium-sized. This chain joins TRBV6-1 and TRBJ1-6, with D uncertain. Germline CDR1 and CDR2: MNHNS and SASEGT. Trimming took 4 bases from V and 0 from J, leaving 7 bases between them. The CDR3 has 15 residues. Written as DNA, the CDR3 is TGTGCCAGCAGTGTCTTAAGCTCCTATAATTCACCCCTCCACTTT. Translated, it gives CASSVLSSYNSPLHF.

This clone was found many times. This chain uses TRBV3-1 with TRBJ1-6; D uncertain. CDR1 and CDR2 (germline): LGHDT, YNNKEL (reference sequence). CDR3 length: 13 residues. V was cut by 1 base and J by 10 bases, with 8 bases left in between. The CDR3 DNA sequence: TGTGCCAGCAGCCAAGTCCCAGGATCACCCCTCCACTTT. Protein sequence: CASSQVPGSPLHF.

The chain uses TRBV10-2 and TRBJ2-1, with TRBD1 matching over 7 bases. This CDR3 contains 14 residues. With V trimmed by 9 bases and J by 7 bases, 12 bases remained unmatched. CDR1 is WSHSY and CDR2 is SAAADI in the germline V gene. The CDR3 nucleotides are TGCGCCAGTAGGGGGCAGGGGGAAGCTAATGAGCAGTTCTTC. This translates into CASRGQGEANEQFF.

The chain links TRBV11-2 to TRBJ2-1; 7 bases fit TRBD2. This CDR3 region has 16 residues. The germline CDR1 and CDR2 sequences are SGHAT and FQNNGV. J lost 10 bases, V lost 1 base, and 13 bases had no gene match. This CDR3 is CASSLVGGSLSEEQFF. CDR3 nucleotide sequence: TGTGCCAGCAGCTTAGTGGGCGGGAGCTTATCTGAGGAGCAGTTCTTC.